The present entry profiles one T cell receptor (beta chain) with its context. Its target is not known. The CDR3 is made up of 13 amino acids. V was cut by 0 bases and J by 3 bases, with 6 bases left in between. Germline V gene data show CDR1 as GTSNPN and CDR2 as SVGIG (reference sequence). TCRdb's table, derived via immunoSEQ multiplex PCR, lists solely in-frame clones and lacks some. This sample carries around 35,000 clones, roughly 73% of them seen once, and the ten largest clones take 40%. These data are taken from a study of T cells in tumors after PD-1 blockade. At the level of the study: Excluded were patients with checkpoint blockade, immunosuppressants, or radiotherapy or other anti-cancer therapy within 4 weeks. During anti-PD-1 treatment, some patients continued daily vismodegib 150 mg. Treatment was either pembrolizumab 200 mg every 3 weeks or cemiplimab 350 mg every 2 weeks.

The study, taken as a whole, reports: Peripheral recruitment is suggested, as some novel exhausted tumor clones were in pre-treatment blood.

This sample comprised PBMCs, obtained after anti-PD-1 treatment. The TCR comes from a human donor with basal cell carcinoma. The chain joins TRBV30 to TRBJ1-5, with D unclear. CDR3 in amino acids: CAWSVELNQPQHF. DNA of the CDR3: TGTGCCTGGAGTGTAGAGCTCAATCAGCCCCAGCATTTT.